The subject of this entry is one T cell receptor (beta chain). These data come from a study of blood T cell repertoires in COVID-19. Trimming stripped 5 bases from V and 8 bases from J, with 18 bases between. This CDR3 region has 14 residues. The germline V gene has CDR1 SGHAT and CDR2 FQNNGV. Using immunoSEQ multiplex PCR, the repertoire was profiled, and TCRdb retains in-frame clones only, with some absent. The sample holds 200,000 to 250,000 clones, roughly 80% seen once. Sequencing was carried out using PBMCs or T cells enriched from blood (not recorded which). The TCR comes from a man aged 55-75 years who had recovered from COVID-19. The rearrangement links TRBV11-2 to TRBJ1-1; possibly TRBD1 for D (5 bases). In DNA, the CDR3 is TGTGCCAGCAGCGCCCAATGGGGCGCATGGGAAGCTTTCTTT. It codes for CASSAQWGAWEAFF.